The TCR beta chain described here comes from a study of blood T cell repertoires in COVID-19. Study details: Samples taken during acute and convalescent COVID-19 were collected in the United States, Italy and Spain. PBMCs, B-cell-depleted T cells, or T cells were the source of the cDNA or gDNA that made up the material.

V shed 8 bases and J 8 bases; nucleotides not matched to a gene: 8. Per germline, CDR1 SGHRS and CDR2 YFSETQ. The CDR3 runs 13 residues. Seattle patients were enrolled during active infection and followed longitudinally. The assay was immunoSEQ multiplex PCR, and TCRdb's table has in-frame clones only and misses some. This sample yields some 150,000 clones, of which 65% to 90% are seen a single time; roughly an eighth belongs to the top ten. The source is a woman aged 55-69 years with COVID-19, enrolled during active disease. Sequenced material: peripheral blood. The chain links TRBV5-1 to TRBJ1-4; TRBD1 matches 8 bases. DNA of the CDR3: TGCGCCAGTAAGACAGGGGAGAAGGAAAAACTGTTTTTT. Its protein product is CASKTGEKEKLFF.